One and the same sample provided the 4 T cell receptor beta chains below, sequenced in a study of cytomegalovirus exposure and HLA in healthy donors. In the PCR, 60 Vbeta and 13 Jbeta primers were used. Sequencing used immunoSEQ multiplex PCR; TCRdb keeps in-frame clones, though not all of them. This sample has about 140,000 clones, with around 80% found just once. Sequenced: PBMCs. These TCRs come from a man aged 40-49 years in good health and CMV-seronegative.

In this sample, this clone turned up once. The chain has TRBV30 and TRBJ2-5; 7 nucleotides agree with TRBD1. The DNA end is a closer match to TRBJ2-7, so the J assignment may be wrong. Germline lookup yields CDR1 GTSNPN and CDR2 SVGIG (reference sequence). The CDR3 length is 15 residues. The CDR3 is CAWSTIQGLIYEQYF. The CDR3 coding sequence is TGTGCCTGGAGTACCATACAGGGGCTCATCTACGAGCAGTACTTC.

The CDR3 here is CASSPNRGSNQPQHF. The CDR3 coding sequence is TGTGCCAGCTCACCAAACAGGGGGAGCAATCAGCCCCAGCATTTT. The rearrangement uses TRBV18 and TRBJ1-5, with 8 positions matching TRBD1. CDR3 size: 15 residues. Germline V gives CDR1 KGHSH, CDR2 LQKENI. The trim removed 2 bases at V and 1 base at J, leaving 1 base unmatched.

V is TRBV27 and J is TRBJ2-7, with D maybe TRBD1 (6 bases). The germline V gene has CDR1 MNHEY and CDR2 SMNVEV (reference sequence). The CDR3 totals 15 residues. Trimming cost V 5 bases and J 0 bases, with 14 bases left between them. CDR3 residues: CASSSPGQSSYEQYF. For the CDR3, the DNA is TGTGCCAGCAGTAGCCCCGGACAGTCCTCCTACGAGCAGTACTTC.

The CDR3 loop is CASSQAGAGGELFF. The DNA for the CDR3 is TGCGCCAGCAGCCAAGCTGGGGCTGGCGGGGAGCTGTTTTTT. V usage is TRBV4-3 and J usage is TRBJ2-2; D is possibly TRBD1 (5 bases). CDR1 is LGHNA and CDR2 is YSLEER in the germline V gene. CDR3 length equals 14 residues. V shed 1 base and J shed 7 bases, with 10 bases lying between them.